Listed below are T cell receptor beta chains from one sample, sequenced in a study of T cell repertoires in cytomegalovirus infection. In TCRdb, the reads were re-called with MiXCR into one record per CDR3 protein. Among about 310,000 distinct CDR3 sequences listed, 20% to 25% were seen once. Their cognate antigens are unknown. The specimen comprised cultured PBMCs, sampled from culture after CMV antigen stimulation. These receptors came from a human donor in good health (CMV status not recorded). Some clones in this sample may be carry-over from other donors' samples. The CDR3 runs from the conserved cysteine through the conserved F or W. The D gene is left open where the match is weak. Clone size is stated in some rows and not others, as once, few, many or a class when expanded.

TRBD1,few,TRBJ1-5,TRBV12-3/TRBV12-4,TGTGCCAGCAGGCTGACAGGGACTCAGCCCCAGCATTTT,CASRLTGTQPQHF
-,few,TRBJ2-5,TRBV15,TGTGCCACCAGCAGAGATAAGGGTGAGACCCAGTACTTC,CATSRDKGETQYF
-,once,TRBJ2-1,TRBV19,TGTGCCAGTATGGGGCCCTACCAATATGAGCAGTTCTTC,CASMGPYQYEQFF
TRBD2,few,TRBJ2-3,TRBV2,TGTGCCAGCTTAGGGACTAGCGGGAGGGCCGTAACAGATACGCAGTATTTT,CASLGTSGRAVTDTQYF
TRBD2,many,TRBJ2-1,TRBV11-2,TGTGCCAGCAGCTTTCCGGCGGGAGTGCTTTACAATGAGCAGTTCTTC,CASSFPAGVLYNEQFF
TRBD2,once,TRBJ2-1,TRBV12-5,TGTGCTAGTACTAGCGTGAGCTCCTACAATGAGCAGTTCTTC,CASTSVSSYNEQFF
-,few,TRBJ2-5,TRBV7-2,TGTGCCAGCAGCTCCCGCCGGGTAGCCCTCCAAGAGACCCAGTACTTC,CASSSRRVALQETQYF
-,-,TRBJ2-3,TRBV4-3,TGCGCCAGCAGCCAGGGTACAGGGAGGACAGATACGCAGTATTTT,CASSQGTGRTDTQYF
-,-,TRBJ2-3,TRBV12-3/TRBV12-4,TGTGCCAGCAGGAGGGCCAGTTCTGCAGATACGCAGTATTTT,CASRRASSADTQYF
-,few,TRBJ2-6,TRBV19,TGTGCCAGTATTTCAGGGCACTCTGGGGCCAACGTCCTGACTTTC,CASISGHSGANVLTF
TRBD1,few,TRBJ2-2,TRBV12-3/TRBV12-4,TGTGCCAGCAGTATAGGACAGGTGCCCGGGGAGCTGTTTTTT,CASSIGQVPGELFF
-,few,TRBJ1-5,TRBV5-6,TGTGCCAGCAGCTTGGATAGTACTGGACATCAGCCCCAGCATTTT,CASSLDSTGHQPQHF
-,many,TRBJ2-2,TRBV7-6,TGTGCCAGCAGCTCCTCAACCGGGGAGCTGTTTTTT,CASSSSTGELFF
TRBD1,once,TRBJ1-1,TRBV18,TGTGCCAGCTCATCGGCAGGGGGGAACACTGAAGCTTTCTTT,CASSSAGGNTEAFF
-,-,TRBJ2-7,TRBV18,TGTGCCAGCTCAATGACAGCTGAGGAGCAGTACTTC,CASSMTAEEQYF
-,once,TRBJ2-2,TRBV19,TGTGCCAGTGGACCGCGGTACGTGACCGGGGAGCTGTTTTTT,CASGPRYVTGELFF
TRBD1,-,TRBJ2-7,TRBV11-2,TGTGCCAGCAGCTTATACCTGACAGGGCGTAGCTCCTACGAGCAGTACTTC,CASSLYLTGRSSYEQYF
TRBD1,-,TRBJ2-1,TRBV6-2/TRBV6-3,TGTGCCAGCACCCGGGGGGACAGGGTAAACAATGAGCAGTTCTTC,CASTRGDRVNNEQFF
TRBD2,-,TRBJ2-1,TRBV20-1,TGCAGTGCTAGCCCCGGGGTGAGCGGGAGAAATGAGCAGTTCTTC,CSASPGVSGRNEQFF
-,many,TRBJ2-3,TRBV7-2,TGTGCCAGCAGCTTACTGCGGAAGCGGGCTTCAGGGGATACGCAGTATTTT,CASSLLRKRASGDTQYF
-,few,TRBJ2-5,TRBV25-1,TGTGCCAGTAGTGTACTGGAGACCCAGTACTTC,CASSVLETQYF
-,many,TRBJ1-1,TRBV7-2,TGTGCCAGCAGCACCCCTTTAGGCACTGAAGCTTTCTTT,CASSTPLGTEAFF
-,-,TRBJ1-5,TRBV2,TGTGCCAGCAGTAAGGGTGGGGCCGATCAGCCCCAGCATTTT,CASSKGGADQPQHF
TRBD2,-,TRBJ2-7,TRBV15,TGTGCCACCAGCAGAGCCGGGACTAGATACGAGCAGTACTTC,CATSRAGTRYEQYF
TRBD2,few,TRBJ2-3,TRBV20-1,TGCAGTGCCAACCTAGCGGGAGTAAGCACAGATACGCAGTATTTT,CSANLAGVSTDTQYF
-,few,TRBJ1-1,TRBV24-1,TGTGCCACCAGTGCCGGTGGGACAATGAACACTGAAGCTTTCTTT,CATSAGGTMNTEAFF
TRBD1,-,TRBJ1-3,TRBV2,TGTGCCAGCAGGGCGTTTGGACAGGTCTACGCTGGAAACACCATATATTTT,CASRAFGQVYAGNTIYF
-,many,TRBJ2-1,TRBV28,TGTGCCAGCAGTCCCCGGGCGGTGATTGGGGCCGTCAATGAGCAGTTCTTC,CASSPRAVIGAVNEQFF
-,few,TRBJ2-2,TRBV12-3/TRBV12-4,TGTGCCAGCAGTTCCACCGACTTCACCGGGGAGCTGTTTTTT,CASSSTDFTGELFF
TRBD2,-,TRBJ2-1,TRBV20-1,TGCAGTGCTAGAGGTCTAGCGGGGACTCGTTCGAATGAGCAGTTCTTC,CSARGLAGTRSNEQFF
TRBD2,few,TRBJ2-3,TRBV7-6,TGTGCCAGCAGCCCCTCTAGCGGGAGGTCAGATACGCAGTATTTT,CASSPSSGRSDTQYF
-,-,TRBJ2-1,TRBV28,TGTGCCAGCAGTTTGGTGGGGCAAACGGATGAGCAGTTCTTC,CASSLVGQTDEQFF
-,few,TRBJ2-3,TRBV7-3,TGTGCCAGCAGCCGGGGAGGTGGAGAGACTAGCACAGATACGCAGTATTTT,CASSRGGGETSTDTQYF
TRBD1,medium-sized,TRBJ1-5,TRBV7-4,TGTGCCAGCAGCTGTACGACATCCCCGGGACAGGGGGCTTCAGATAGCAATCAGCCCCAGCATTTT,CASSCTTSPGQGASDSNQPQHF
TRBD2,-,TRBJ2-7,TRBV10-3,TGTGCCATCAGCCAATTAGTAGCGGGAGGGCCCGCGGTGTCCTACGAGCAGTACTTC,CAISQLVAGGPAVSYEQYF
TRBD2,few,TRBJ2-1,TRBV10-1,TGCGCCAGCCAACTAGCGGGAGGAGAGGAGCAGTTCTTC,CASQLAGGEEQFF
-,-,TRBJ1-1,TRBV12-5,TGTGCTAGTGGTTCCCAGGCGAACACTGAAGCTTTCTTT,CASGSQANTEAFF
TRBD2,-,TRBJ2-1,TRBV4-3,TGCGCCAGCAGCCAAGAACTAGCGGGCTCCTACAATGAGCAGTTCTTC,CASSQELAGSYNEQFF
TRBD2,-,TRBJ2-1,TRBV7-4,TGTGCCAGCAGCACTAGCGGGAGGGCCACCTACAATGAGCAGTTCTTC,CASSTSGRATYNEQFF
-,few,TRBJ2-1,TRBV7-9,TGTGCCAGCAGCTCCCCCGATAGCGGAGATTACAATGAGCAGTTCTTC,CASSSPDSGDYNEQFF
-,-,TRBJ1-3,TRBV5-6,TGTGCCAGCAGCCCACTAGAGGCTGGAAACACCATATATTTT,CASSPLEAGNTIYF
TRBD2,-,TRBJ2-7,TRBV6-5,TGTGCCAGCGGATTTAGCGGGAGCTACGAGCAGTACTTC,CASGFSGSYEQYF
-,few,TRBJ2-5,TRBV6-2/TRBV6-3,TGTGCCAGCTCCCAGGAGCCTCTTAAAGAGACCCAGTACTTC,CASSQEPLKETQYF
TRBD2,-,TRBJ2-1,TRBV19,TGTGCCAGTAGGACTAGCGGGAACTTGCGGGATGAGCAGTTCTTC,CASRTSGNLRDEQFF
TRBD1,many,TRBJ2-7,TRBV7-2,TGTGCCAGCAGCTTAGTAGGGGGGACAGGGGCCGATCTCTACGAGCAGTACTTC,CASSLVGGTGADLYEQYF
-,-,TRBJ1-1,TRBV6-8,TGTGCCAGCAGCTCCCGAAAGGTTCGGACTGAAGCTTTCTTT,CASSSRKVRTEAFF
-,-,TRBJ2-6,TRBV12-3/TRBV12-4,TGTGCCAGCAGCCAGGGGTACGGGGCCAACGTCCTGACTTTC,CASSQGYGANVLTF
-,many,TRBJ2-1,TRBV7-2,TGTGCCAGCAGCTTAGGCGCCTACAATGAGCAGTTCTTC,CASSLGAYNEQFF
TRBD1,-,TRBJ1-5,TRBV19,TGTGCCACAAAGGACAGGGCAAATCAGCCCCAGCATTTT,CATKDRANQPQHF
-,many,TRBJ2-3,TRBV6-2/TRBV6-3,TGTGCCAGCAGTTACTGGGGGAACAAAAAAAGGCAGGCCAAAAATACAGATACGCAGTATTTT,CASSYWGNKKRQAKNTDTQYF
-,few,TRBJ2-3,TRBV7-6,TGTGCCAGCAGCTTAGGCGGCGGGCAGGGTCCTACAGATACGCAGTATTTT,CASSLGGGQGPTDTQYF